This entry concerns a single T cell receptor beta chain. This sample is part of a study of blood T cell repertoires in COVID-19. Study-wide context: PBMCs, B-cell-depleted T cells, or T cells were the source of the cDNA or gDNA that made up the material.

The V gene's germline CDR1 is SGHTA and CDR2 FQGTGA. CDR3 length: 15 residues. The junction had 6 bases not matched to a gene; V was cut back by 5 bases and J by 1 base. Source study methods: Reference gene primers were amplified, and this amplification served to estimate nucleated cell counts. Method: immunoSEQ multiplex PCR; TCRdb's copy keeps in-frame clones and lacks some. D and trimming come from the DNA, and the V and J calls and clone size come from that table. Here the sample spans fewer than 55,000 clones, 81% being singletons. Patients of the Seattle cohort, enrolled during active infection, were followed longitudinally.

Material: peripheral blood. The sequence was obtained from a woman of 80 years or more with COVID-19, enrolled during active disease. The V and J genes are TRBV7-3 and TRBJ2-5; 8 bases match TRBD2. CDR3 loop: CASSTGLVGQETQYF. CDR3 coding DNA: TGTGCCAGCAGCACGGGACTAGTTGGCCAAGAGACCCAGTACTTC.